Following are 9 T cell receptor beta chains from one sample sequenced in a study of Ad26.COV2.S vaccination and SARS-CoV-2 variants. TCRdb keeps only in-frame clones here, not all; method: immunoSEQ multiplex PCR. This table has around 320,000 clones, just under 85% appearing once. Documented treatment: some 20 received Ad26.COV2.S at low or high dose, single or two shots; a few received placebo; per-sample allocation not given. The samples date from day 63 after the first vaccine or placebo injection. The sequencing here drew on peripheral blood, taken in a trial of Ad26.COV2.S vaccine versus placebo. These receptor sequences come from a person aged 18-65 years who received the Ad26.COV2.S COVID-19 vaccine or a placebo.

The CDR3 reads CASSHGGQGVEAFF. The CDR3 DNA follows: TGTGCCAGCAGTCACGGGGGACAGGGGGTTGAAGCTTTCTTT. The V gene is TRBV6-5, the J gene TRBJ1-1; TRBD1 aligns across 11 bases. V lost 5 bases, J lost 7 bases, and 6 bases stayed unmatched. CDR1 is MNHEY, CDR2 SVGAGI, per germline. The length of the CDR3 is 14 residues.

CDR3 sequence: CATSRKRTASGNTIYF. The CDR3 nucleotides read TGTGCCACCAGCAGAAAAAGGACGGCCTCTGGAAACACCATATATTTT. This rearrangement joins TRBV15 to TRBJ1-3, with D hard to call. CDR1 is LNHNV, CDR2 YYDKDF, per germline (reference sequence). Trimming stripped 2 bases from V and 0 bases from J, with 11 bases between. This CDR3 contains 16 residues.

This clone was observed a few times. The V call is TRBV5-1, the J call TRBJ2-5; 13 bases align to TRBD2. The CDR3 spans 17 residues. Germline loops: CDR1 SGHRS, CDR2 YFSETQ. The J segment lost 1 base and the V segment lost 4 bases, leaving 7 bases of the junction unmatched. The CDR3 region is CASSPGGTSGTQETQYF. The CDR3 region has the DNA TGCGCCAGCAGCCCCGGAGGGACTAGCGGGACCCAAGAGACCCAGTACTTC. Combining the CDR3 with reference TRBV5-1 and TRBJ2-5 gives the whole variable domain KAGVTQTPRYLIKTRGQQVTLSCSPISGHRSVSWYQQTPGQGLQFLFEYFSETQRNKGNFPGRFSGRQFSNSRSEMNVSTLELGDSALYLCASSPGGTSGTQETQYFGPGTRLLVL.

V is TRBV28 and J is TRBJ1-5, with a tentative D call TRBD1 (6 bases). V lost 7 bases, J lost 0 bases, and 16 bases lay in between. This CDR3 spans 16 amino acids. Germline V lookup: CDR1 MDHEN, CDR2 SYDVKM. CDR3 region: CASKVRGAYSNQPQHF. The CDR3 nucleotides read TGTGCCAGCAAAGTGAGGGGGGCGTATAGCAATCAGCCCCAGCATTTT.

The chain has TRBV14 and TRBJ1-6; D may be TRBD1 (5 bases). Germline CDR1 reads SGHDN; CDR2 reads FVKESK. V shed 0 bases and J shed 9 bases, with 6 bases lying between them. This CDR3 contains 13 residues. Here the CDR3 reads CASSQDRVSPLHF. DNA for the CDR3: TGTGCCAGCAGCCAAGACAGGGTTTCACCCCTCCACTTT.

This clone has a single count. The chain combines TRBV5-5 with TRBJ2-3; 7 positions agree with TRBD1. This CDR3 comprises 14 residues. CDR1 is SGHKS and CDR2 is YYEKEE in the germline V gene (reference sequence). After removal of 0 bases from V and 3 bases from J, the junction contained 1 base not matched to a gene. CDR3 bases: TGTGCCAGCAGCTTGGACAGGGGAACAGATACGCAGTATTTT. Its protein is CASSLDRGTDTQYF.

J is TRBJ2-5 and V is TRBV5-4, with 8 bases aligning to TRBD1. CDR3 length equals 14 residues. V was pared by 0 bases and J by 3 bases, with 1 base of the junction left unmatched. CDR1 and CDR2 from the germline V gene are SGHNT and YYREEE (reference sequence). The CDR3 loop reads CASSLDRGKETQYF. CDR3 DNA: TGTGCCAGCAGCTTGGACAGGGGGAAAGAGACCCAGTACTTC.

In this sample, this clone turned up once. J is TRBJ2-7 and V is TRBV19; D possibly uses TRBD1 or TRBD2 (5 bases each). CDR3 length: 14 residues. The V end lost 0 bases, the J end lost 4 bases, and 10 bases lay between the germline ends. CDR1 and CDR2 (germline): LNHDA, SQIVND (reference sequence). The CDR3 loop is CASSIELGPYEQYF. The CDR3 nucleotides are TGTGCCAGTAGTATAGAGCTGGGACCGTACGAGCAGTACTTC.

The chain carries TRBV30 and TRBJ2-3, with TRBD2 matching over 11 bases. CDR1 and CDR2 from the germline V gene are GTSNPN and SVGIG (reference sequence). Trimming took 3 bases from V and 5 from J; bases not matched to a gene: 4. The CDR3 is 14 amino acids. The CDR3 loop is CAWRLAGVVDTQYF. The CDR3 bases are TGTGCCTGGAGACTAGCGGGGGTGGTAGATACGCAGTATTTT.